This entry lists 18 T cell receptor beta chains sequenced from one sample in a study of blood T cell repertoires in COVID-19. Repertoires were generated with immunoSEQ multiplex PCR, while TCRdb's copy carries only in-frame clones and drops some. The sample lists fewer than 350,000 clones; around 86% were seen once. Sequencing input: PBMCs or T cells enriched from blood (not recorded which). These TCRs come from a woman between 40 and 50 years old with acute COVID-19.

The CDR3 coding sequence is TGTGCCAGCTCCCGGTTGGAAGGACAGGGGGCCGGCTACACCTTC. It specifies CASSRLEGQGAGYTF. This chain links TRBV27 with TRBJ1-2, with 11 bases matching TRBD1. This CDR3 is 15 amino acids long. The germline V gene encodes CDR1 MNHEY and CDR2 SMNVEV (reference sequence). The V and J ends lost 8 bases and 8 bases, in that order; junction bases with no gene match: 13.

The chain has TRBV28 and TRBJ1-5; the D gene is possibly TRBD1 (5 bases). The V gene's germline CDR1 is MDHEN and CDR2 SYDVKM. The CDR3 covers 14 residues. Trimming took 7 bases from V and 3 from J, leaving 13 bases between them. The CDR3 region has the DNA TGTGCCAGCAAAGCCGGGACTTACAATCAGCCCCAGCATTTT. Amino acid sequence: CASKAGTYNQPQHF.

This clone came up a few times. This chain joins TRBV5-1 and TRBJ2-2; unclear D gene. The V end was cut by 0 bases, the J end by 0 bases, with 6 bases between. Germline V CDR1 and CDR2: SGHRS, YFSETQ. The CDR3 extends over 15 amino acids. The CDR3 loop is CASSLEQANTGELFF. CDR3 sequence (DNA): TGCGCCAGCAGCTTGGAACAAGCGAACACCGGGGAGCTGTTTTTT.

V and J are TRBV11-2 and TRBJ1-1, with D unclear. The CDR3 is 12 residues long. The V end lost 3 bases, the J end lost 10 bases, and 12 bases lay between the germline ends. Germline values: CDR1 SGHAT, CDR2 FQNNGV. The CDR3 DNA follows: TGTGCCAGCAGCTTTCCGGGAGCCGGAGCTTTCTTT. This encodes CASSFPGAGAFF.

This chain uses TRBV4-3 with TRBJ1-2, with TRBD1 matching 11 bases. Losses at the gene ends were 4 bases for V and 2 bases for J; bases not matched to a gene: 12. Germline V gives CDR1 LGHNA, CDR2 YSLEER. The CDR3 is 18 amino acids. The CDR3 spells CASSRVGQGASRNYGYTF. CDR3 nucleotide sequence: TGCGCCAGCAGCCGAGTCGGACAGGGGGCATCAAGAAACTATGGCTACACCTTC.

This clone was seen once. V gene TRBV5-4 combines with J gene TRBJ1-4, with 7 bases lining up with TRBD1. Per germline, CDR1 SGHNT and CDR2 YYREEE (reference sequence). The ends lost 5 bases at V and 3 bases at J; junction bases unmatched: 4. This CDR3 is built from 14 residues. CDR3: CASRGTASNEKLFF. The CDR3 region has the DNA TGTGCCAGCAGGGGGACAGCATCTAATGAAAAACTGTTTTTT. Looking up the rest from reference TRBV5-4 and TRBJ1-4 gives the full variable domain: ETGVTQSPTHLIKTRGQQVTLRCSSQSGHNTVSWYQQALGQGPQFIFQYYREEENGRGNFPPRFSGLQFPNYSSELNVNALELDDSALYLCASRGTASNEKLFFGSGTQLSVL.

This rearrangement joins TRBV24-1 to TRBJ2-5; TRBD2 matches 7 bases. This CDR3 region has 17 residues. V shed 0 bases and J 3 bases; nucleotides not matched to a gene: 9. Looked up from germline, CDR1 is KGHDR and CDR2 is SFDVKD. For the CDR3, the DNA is TGTGCCACCAGTGATTTGATTCCGGGAGGAAGGGAAGAGACCCAGTACTTC. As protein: CATSDLIPGGREETQYF.

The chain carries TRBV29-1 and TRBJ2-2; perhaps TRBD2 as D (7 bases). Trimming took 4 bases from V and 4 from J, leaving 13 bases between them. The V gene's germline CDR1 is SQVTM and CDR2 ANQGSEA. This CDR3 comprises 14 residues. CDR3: CSVVGRGSTGELFF. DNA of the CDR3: TGCAGCGTTGTGGGGAGGGGGAGCACCGGGGAGCTGTTTTTT.

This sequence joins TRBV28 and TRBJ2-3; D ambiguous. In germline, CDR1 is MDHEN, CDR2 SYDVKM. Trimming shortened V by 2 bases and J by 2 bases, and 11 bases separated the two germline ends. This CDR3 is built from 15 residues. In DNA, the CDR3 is TGTGCCAGCAGTTTAGTGGGTCAGGACACAGATACGCAGTATTTT. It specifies CASSLVGQDTDTQYF. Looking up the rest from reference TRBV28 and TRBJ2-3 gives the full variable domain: DVKVTQSSRYLVKRTGEKVFLECVQDMDHENMFWYRQDPGLGLRLIYFSYDVKMKEKGDIPEGYSVSREKKERFSLILESASTNQTSMYLCASSLVGQDTDTQYFGPGTRLTVL.

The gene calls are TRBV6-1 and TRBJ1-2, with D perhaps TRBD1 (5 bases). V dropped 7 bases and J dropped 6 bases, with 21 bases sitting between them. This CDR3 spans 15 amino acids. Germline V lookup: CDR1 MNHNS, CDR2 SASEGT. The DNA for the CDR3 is TGTGCCAGCACCAACCCGGGGGAGTCCTTAGATGGCTACACCTTC. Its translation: CASTNPGESLDGYTF.

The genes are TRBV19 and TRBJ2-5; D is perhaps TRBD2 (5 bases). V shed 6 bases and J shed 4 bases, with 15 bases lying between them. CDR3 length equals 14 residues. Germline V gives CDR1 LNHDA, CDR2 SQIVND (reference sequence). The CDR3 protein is CASSHPDFRETQYF. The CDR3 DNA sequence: TGTGCCAGTAGCCACCCGGACTTTCGAGAGACCCAGTACTTC.

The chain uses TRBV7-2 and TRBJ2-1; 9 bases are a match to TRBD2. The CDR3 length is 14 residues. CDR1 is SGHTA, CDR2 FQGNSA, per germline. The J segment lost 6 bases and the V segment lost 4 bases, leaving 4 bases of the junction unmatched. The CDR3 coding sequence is TGTGCCAGCAGCTACGCGGGAGGGGGCAATGAGCAGTTCTTC. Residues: CASSYAGGGNEQFF.

The CDR3 coding sequence is TGTGCCAGCAGCTTCCAGGGGTCCGATGGCTACACCTTC. It codes for CASSFQGSDGYTF. The rearrangement joins TRBV2 to TRBJ1-2; D may be TRBD1 (6 bases). Germline V lookup: CDR1 SNHLY, CDR2 FYNNEI. The CDR3 is made up of 13 amino acids. Trimming pared 6 bases from V and 6 bases from J, leaving 14 bases between. Full variable domain (rest looked up from reference TRBV2 and TRBJ1-2): EPEVTQTPSHQVTQMGQEVILRCVPISNHLYFYWYRQILGQKVEFLVSFYNNEISEKSEIFDDQFSVERPDGSNFTLKIRSTKLEDSAMYFCASSFQGSDGYTFGSGTRLTVV.

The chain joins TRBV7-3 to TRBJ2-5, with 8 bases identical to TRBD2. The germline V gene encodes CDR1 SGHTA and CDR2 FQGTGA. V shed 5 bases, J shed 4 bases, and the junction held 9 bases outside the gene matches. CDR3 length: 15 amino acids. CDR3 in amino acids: CASSTGTSGSETQYF. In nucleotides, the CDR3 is TGTGCCAGCAGCACCGGGACTAGTGGGTCAGAGACCCAGTACTTC.

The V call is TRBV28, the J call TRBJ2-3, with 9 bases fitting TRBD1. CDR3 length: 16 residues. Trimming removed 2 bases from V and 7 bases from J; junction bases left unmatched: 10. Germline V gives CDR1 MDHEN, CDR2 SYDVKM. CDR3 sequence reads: CASSLVTGQGVNTQYF. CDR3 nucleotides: TGTGCCAGCAGTTTAGTCACGGGACAGGGCGTAAATACGCAGTATTTT.

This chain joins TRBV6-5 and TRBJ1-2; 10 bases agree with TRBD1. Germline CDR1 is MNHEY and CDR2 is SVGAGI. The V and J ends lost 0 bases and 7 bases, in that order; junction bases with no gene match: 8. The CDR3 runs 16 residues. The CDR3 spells CASSYSVWDRGSGYTF. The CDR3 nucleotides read TGTGCCAGCAGTTACTCGGTATGGGACAGGGGCTCTGGCTACACCTTC.

The CDR3: CASSLLAGAQYF. As DNA, the CDR3 is TGTGCCAGCAGCCTACTAGCGGGGGCGCAGTATTTT. The chain uses TRBV7-2 and TRBJ2-3; 11 nucleotides match TRBD2. Germline V lookup: CDR1 SGHTA, CDR2 FQGNSA. The CDR3 covers 12 residues. V dropped 5 bases and J dropped 10; count of bases not matched to a gene: 2.

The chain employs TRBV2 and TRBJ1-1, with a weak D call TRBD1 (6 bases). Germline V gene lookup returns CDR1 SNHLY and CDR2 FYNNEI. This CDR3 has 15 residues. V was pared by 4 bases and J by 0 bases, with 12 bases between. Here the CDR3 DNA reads TGTGCCAGCAGTGTAAATCCAGGGGTGAACACTGAAGCTTTCTTT. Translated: CASSVNPGVNTEAFF.